A single T cell receptor beta chain is shown here with its context. Its target is unknown. These data originate in a study of neoadjuvant nivolumab and ipilimumab in lung cancer. Whole-study findings and limits: Only two of four nivolumab-treated tumors gained richness and clonality by surgery. Compared with tumor-adjacent uninvolved lung, resected tumors showed greater richness and clonality. Higher pretherapy blood TCR richness went with higher resected-tumor richness.

Sequencing was performed with immunoSEQ multiplex PCR; in TCRdb, only in-frame clones are kept and a portion is missing. The table records more than 15,000 clones, roughly three quarters of them present only once. The material was tumor tissue, obtained after neoadjuvant nivolumab, alone or with ipilimumab, at or shortly before surgery. The TCR originated in an adult with non-small cell lung cancer.

The CDR3 reads CASSFSRGGSEQYF. The CDR3 DNA is TGTGCCAGCAGTTTCAGTCGGGGAGGGAGCGAGCAGTACTTC. The genes are TRBV28 and TRBJ2-7, with TRBD2 identical over 7 bases. CDR1 is MDHEN, CDR2 SYDVKM, per germline. V was pared by 3 bases and J by 6 bases, with 8 bases of the junction left unmatched. The CDR3 is 14 residues long. The full variable domain, in which reference TRBV28 and TRBJ2-7 provide the parts outside the CDR3, is DVKVTQSSRYLVKRTGEKVFLECVQDMDHENMFWYRQDPGLGLRLIYFSYDVKMKEKGDIPEGYSVSREKKERFSLILESASTNQTSMYLCASSFSRGGSEQYFGPGTRLTVT.